This T cell receptor beta chain derives from a study of cytomegalovirus exposure and HLA in healthy donors. The sample holds a few counts of this clone. Its antigen is not known. With 60 Vbeta and 13 Jbeta primers, the PCR was carried out. TCRdb's copy holds only in-frame clones and misses some; the assay was immunoSEQ multiplex PCR. Of fewer than 45,000 clones in the sample, around 68% were seen once. The V segment lost 4 bases and the J segment 7 bases; nucleotides outside the gene matches: 10. From germline, CDR1 is LGHNA and CDR2 YNFKEQ. This CDR3 has 16 amino acids. Study conclusions and caveats: Sequencing likely caused a cluster of highly shared sequence variants. A later analysis showed HLA-associated TCR beta chains outstripping equally common others in clonal expansion.

The V and J genes are TRBV4-2 and TRBJ1-6; 7 bases align to TRBD1. Input material: PBMCs. The receptor was isolated from a man in his forties in good health and CMV-seronegative. CDR3: CASSLRVGRGNSPLHF. The CDR3 bases are TGTGCCAGCAGCCTACGAGTGGGCAGGGGGAATTCACCCCTCCACTTT.